The 4 T cell receptor beta chains in this list originate from one sample, sequenced in a study of breast tumors, draining lymph nodes, adjacent tissues. TCRdb called the multiplex PCR reads again in MiXCR, with one record for every CDR3 protein. The data hold 160,000 or so distinct CDR3 sequences, with approximately 30% observed a single time. Samples came from axillary lymph nodes draining the breast cancer. The sequencing sample was made of axillary lymph node tissue. Receptor source: a female donor with breast cancer. Some clones in this sample may be carry-over from other donors' samples.

Comments on this clonotype: The junction does not match germline at one end; this may be a read error. The chain combines TRBV7-8 with TRBJ2-3; TRBD2 matches 9 bases. The CDR3 covers 17 residues. Germline-derived CDR1 and CDR2 are SGHVS and FQNEAQ. The CDR3 DNA sequence: TGTGCCAGCAGTTACTCAGGTCTAGCGGGAAACACAGATCCGCAGTACTTT. This encodes CASSYSGLAGNTDPQYF.

This clonotype was recorded at least ten times. This chain joins TRBV29-1 and TRBJ2-3, with D possibly matching TRBD1 (5 bases). The length of the CDR3 is 13 residues. The V gene's germline CDR1 is SQVTM and CDR2 ANQGSEA. Between the trimmed V and J ends, which lost 8 bases and 2 bases, there was a span of 14 bases. The CDR3 spells CSHRQYVTDTQYF. The CDR3 DNA reads as TGCAGCCATAGACAGTACGTCACAGATACGCAGTATTTT.

This clonotype was counted a few times. V gene TRBV9 combines with J gene TRBJ1-1; the D is unclear. V lost 3 bases, J lost 6 bases, and 15 bases lay in between. The CDR3 sequence is 14 residues long. Germline CDR1 SGDLS, CDR2 YYNGEE. CDR3 loop: CASSADYGGPEAFF. CDR3 DNA sequence: TGTGCCAGCAGCGCCGACTATGGAGGTCCTGAAGCTTTCTTT.

This clonotype was counted ten times or more. The chain couples TRBV7-9 to TRBJ2-2, with TRBD1 identical over 9 bases. Trimming took 6 bases from V and 4 from J; bases not matched to a gene: 9. Germline CDR1 SEHNR, CDR2 FQNEAQ (reference sequence). The CDR3 loop spans 16 amino acids. The CDR3 coding sequence is TGTGCCAGCAGGGATACCGGGACAGGGTCCACCGGGGAGCTGTTTTTT. Translated: CASRDTGTGSTGELFF.